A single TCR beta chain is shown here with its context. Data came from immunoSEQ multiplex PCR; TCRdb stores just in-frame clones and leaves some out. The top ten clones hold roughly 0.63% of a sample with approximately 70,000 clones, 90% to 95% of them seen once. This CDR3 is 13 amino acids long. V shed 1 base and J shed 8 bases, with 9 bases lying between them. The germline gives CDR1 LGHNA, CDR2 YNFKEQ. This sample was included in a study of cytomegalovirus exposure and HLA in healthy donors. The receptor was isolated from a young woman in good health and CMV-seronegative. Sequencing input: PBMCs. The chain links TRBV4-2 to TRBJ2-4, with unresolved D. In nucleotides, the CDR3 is TGTGCCAGCAGCCAAGGAGAGGAAGACATTCAGTACTTC. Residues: CASSQGEEDIQYF.